A single T cell receptor (beta chain) is shown here with its context. Its antigen is currently unknown. Generation of TCR beta libraries employed quantitative 5'-RACE incorporating molecular barcodes. TCRdb re-called the 5' RACE reads through MiXCR, storing one row per CDR3 protein. This repertoire shows hundreds of thousands of distinct CDR3 sequences, 9.5% to 15% found once; its top ten account for about 6.5%. The data originate from a study of CD8 T cells in ankylosing spondylitis. Study results and caveats: There was a TCR beta motif, made of roughly eight highly homologous variants, that appeared characteristic of ankylosing spondylitis blood. Clones linked to disease were reported to show significant enrichment in matched ankylosing spondylitis synovial fluid. With a CD8+ phenotype, disease-linked clones were relatively rare in peripheral blood. In reactive arthritis synovial fluid and blood, some motif variants had been reported before.

This CDR3 region has 17 residues. Specimen: blood, either unsorted or a sorted T cell fraction (not recorded which). The source is a male donor with ankylosing spondylitis. The chain combines TRBV21-1 with TRBJ1-2; the listed D gene, TRBD1, was not tested against the DNA. TRBV21-1 is labeled a pseudogene. This chain's CDR3 is CASRKGARGAPCYGYTF. The DNA of the CDR3 is TGTGCCAGCAGGAAGGGGGCCAGGGGGGCCCCCTGCTATGGCTACACCTTC.